This TCR beta chain is drawn from a study of T cell responses to AZD1222 COVID-19 vaccine. Study-level findings and limits: Variant regions that are unmutated are reportedly the target of nearly half of spike-specific TCRs. It should be noted that donors were predominantly white British and more often female, and clonal diversity was possibly underestimated.

The length of the CDR3 is 14 residues. Trimming removed 0 bases from V and 6 bases from J, with 9 bases in between. Looked up from germline, CDR1 is SGHRS and CDR2 is YFSETQ. Clones were sequenced by immunoSEQ multiplex PCR, and TCRdb holds only the in-frame ones, with some missing. The table lists around 130,000 clones, roughly nine tenths of them singletons, with around 3.1% in the top ten. This clone has just a few counts. Its specificity is unknown. This sequence joins TRBV5-1 and TRBJ2-2; no firm D call. The material was peripheral blood, obtained on day 0 of AZD1222 vaccination. This TCR came from an adult in good health. The CDR3 DNA reads TGCGCCAGCAGCTTGGAAAGGGTCCCCGGGGAGCTGTTTTTT. The encoded protein is CASSLERVPGELFF.